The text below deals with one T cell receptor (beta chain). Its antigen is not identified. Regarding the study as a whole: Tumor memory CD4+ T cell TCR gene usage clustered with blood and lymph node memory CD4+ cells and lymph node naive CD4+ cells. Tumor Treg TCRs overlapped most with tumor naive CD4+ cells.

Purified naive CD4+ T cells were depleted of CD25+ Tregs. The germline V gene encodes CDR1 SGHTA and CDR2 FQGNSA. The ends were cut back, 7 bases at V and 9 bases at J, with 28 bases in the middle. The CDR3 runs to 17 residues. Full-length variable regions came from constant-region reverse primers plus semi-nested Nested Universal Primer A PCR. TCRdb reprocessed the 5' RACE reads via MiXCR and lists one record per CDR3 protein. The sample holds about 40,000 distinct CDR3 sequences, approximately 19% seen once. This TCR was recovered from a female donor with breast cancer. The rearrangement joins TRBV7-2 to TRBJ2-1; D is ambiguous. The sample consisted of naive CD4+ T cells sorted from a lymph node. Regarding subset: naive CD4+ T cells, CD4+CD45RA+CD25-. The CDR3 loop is CASIPGEWTCTVGEQFF. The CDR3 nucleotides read TGTGCCAGCATCCCCGGAGAGTGGACGTGCACTGTCGGTGAGCAGTTCTTC. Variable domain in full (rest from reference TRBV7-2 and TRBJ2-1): GAGVSQSPSNKVTEKGKDVELRCDPISGHTALYWYRQSLGQGLEFLIYFQGNSAPDKSGLPSDRFSAERTGGSVSTLTIQRTQQEDSAVYLCASIPGEWTCTVGEQFFGPGTRLTVL.